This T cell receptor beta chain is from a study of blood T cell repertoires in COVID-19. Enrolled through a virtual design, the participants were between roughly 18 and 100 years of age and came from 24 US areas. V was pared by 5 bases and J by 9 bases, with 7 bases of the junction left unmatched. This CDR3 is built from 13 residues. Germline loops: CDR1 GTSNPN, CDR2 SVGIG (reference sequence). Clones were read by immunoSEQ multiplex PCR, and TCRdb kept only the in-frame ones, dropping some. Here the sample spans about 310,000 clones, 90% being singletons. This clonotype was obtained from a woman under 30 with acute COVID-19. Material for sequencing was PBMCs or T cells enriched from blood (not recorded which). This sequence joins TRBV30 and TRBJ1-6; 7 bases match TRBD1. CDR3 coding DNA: TGTGCCTGGGGGGACAGAGCGACTTCACCCCTCCACTTT. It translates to CAWGDRATSPLHF.